These T cell receptor beta chains were read from a single sample in a study of CD8 T cells in ankylosing spondylitis. TCRdb independently ran MiXCR on the 5' RACE reads; one entry per CDR3 protein. The table has approximately 150,000 distinct CDR3 sequences, about a sixth seen once. The material sequenced was blood, either unsorted or a sorted T cell fraction (not recorded which). These receptors were collected from a male donor with ankylosing spondylitis. CDR3s leave out the opening cysteine and the closing phenylalanine or tryptophan. The size of a clone is reported for some rows only, either as once, few or many, or as a class for expanded clones.

clone size | J gene | V gene | CDR3 protein
few | TRBJ2-7 | TRBV10-3 | AISPAGVTYEQY
. | TRBJ2-3 | TRBV2 | ASVRTGDTDTQY
. | TRBJ2-7 | TRBV27 | ASSSPGLVGQY
. | TRBJ2-3 | TRBV5-1 | ASSSLAGDPPDTQY
once | TRBJ1-4 | TRBV27 | ASSLGANEKLF
. | TRBJ1-1 | TRBV7-3 | ASSLSGGLGTEAF
few | TRBJ2-7 | TRBV13 | ASSLEGSNYEQY
. | TRBJ2-1 | TRBV7-3 | ASSRKVKTRQRLLMNEQF
few | TRBJ2-7 | TRBV6-2/TRBV6-3 | ASSTRTGLYEQY
few | TRBJ2-7 | TRBV4-3 | ASSQDARGMGYEQY
. | TRBJ2-3 | TRBV20-1 | SARPLRLTGSTDTQY
few | TRBJ2-3 | TRBV27 | ASSPGLAGALITDTQY
few | TRBJ1-3 | TRBV12-3/TRBV12-4 | ASSPTGGRGNTIY
. | TRBJ2-3 | TRBV28 | ASRTRDSDTDTQY
few | TRBJ2-1 | TRBV12-5 | ASGLRYWDSSYNEQF
few | TRBJ2-4 | TRBV7-2 | ASSLAYSGLAKNIQY
few | TRBJ2-7 | TRBV20-1 | SARPLGLAGSYYEQY
many | TRBJ2-7 | TRBV9 | ASSVGSGINYEQY
few | TRBJ2-1 | TRBV7-9 | ASSLALSSSYNEQF
. | TRBJ2-1 | TRBV20-1 | SARALREREGQF
. | TRBJ2-1 | TRBV5-1 | ASSQRQGGGSNEQF
. | TRBJ2-3 | TRBV4-3 | ASSQVLDQLGTQY
. | TRBJ2-1 | TRBV11-1 | ASSREPGTGRWSYNEQF
. | TRBJ2-3 | TRBV27 | ASSPTTSYADTQY
few | TRBJ2-1 | TRBV12-3/TRBV12-4 | ASSFNRDRGDEQF
. | TRBJ2-2 | TRBV12-5 | ASGLQGNTGELF
. | TRBJ2-1 | TRBV20-1 | SARTGGEQF
few | TRBJ2-7 | TRBV4-1 | ASSQTAYEQY
few | TRBJ1-1 | TRBV2 | ASRSGTEAF
. | TRBJ1-4 | TRBV12-3/TRBV12-4 | ATAGEGEKLF
. | TRBJ2-7 | TRBV24-1 | ATLLPGTSGIREQY
. | TRBJ2-5 | TRBV28 | ASSLSPAETQY
. | TRBJ1-1 | TRBV27 | ASNQGTATEAF
many | TRBJ1-1 | TRBV7-8 | ASSPQVDWEAF
. | TRBJ2-7 | TRBV28 | ASRAWGNNYEQY
few | TRBJ2-7 | TRBV16 | ASSQDLKYEQY
many | TRBJ2-1 | TRBV20-1 | SASLRGRGYNEQF
few | TRBJ1-1 | TRBV7-9 | ASSWTPMNTEAF
. | TRBJ2-3 | TRBV7-6 | ASSRMSTDTQY
few | TRBJ2-7 | TRBV29-1 | SVEALRGGRAYEQY
few | TRBJ2-2 | TRBV27 | ASREGTVGVTGELF
. | TRBJ1-1 | TRBV20-1 | SARVFTSGELNTEAF
. | TRBJ2-2 | TRBV2 | ASWPGTYTGELF
few | TRBJ2-1 | TRBV5-1 | ASSLEGGYFEQF
. | TRBJ2-1 | TRBV28 | ASSLGHNNEQF
few | TRBJ2-5 | TRBV6-1 | ASKTLLAGVQTQY
. | TRBJ2-5 | TRBV28 | ASSFLAEEETQY
. | TRBJ1-1 | TRBV28 | ASSWGDWAF
few | TRBJ2-1 | TRBV9 | ASSVAGLAGGNEQF
many | TRBJ2-7 | TRBV20-1 | SASWDLSLEQY